This record concerns one T cell receptor beta chain sequence. This CDR3 is 15 amino acids long. V was cut by 4 bases and J by 2 bases, with 13 bases left in between. Looked up from germline, CDR1 is LNHDA and CDR2 is SQIVND (reference sequence). The data are from a study of regulatory T cells in long-lasting Graves disease. For TCR beta, libraries came from iRepertoire HTBI primers and Arm-PCR of CDR3 regions. TCRdb re-called the multiplex PCR reads with MiXCR, one entry per CDR3 protein. This sample has hundreds of thousands of distinct CDR3 sequences, with around 16% found just once. The time point here: newly diagnosed GD, antithyroid drugs for less than 3 months. Preparation of the TCR library used RNA extracted from PBMCs.

V gene TRBV19 combines with J gene TRBJ2-3; D uncertain. This sequence originates from a female donor with Graves disease. The sequencing here drew on peripheral blood mononuclear cells (PBMCs), taken at new diagnosis, from a patient treated with antithyroid drugs. In DNA form, the CDR3 reads TGTGCCAGTAGTACCCCGGGTACCTTCACAGATACGCAGTATTTT. Its translation: CASSTPGTFTDTQYF.